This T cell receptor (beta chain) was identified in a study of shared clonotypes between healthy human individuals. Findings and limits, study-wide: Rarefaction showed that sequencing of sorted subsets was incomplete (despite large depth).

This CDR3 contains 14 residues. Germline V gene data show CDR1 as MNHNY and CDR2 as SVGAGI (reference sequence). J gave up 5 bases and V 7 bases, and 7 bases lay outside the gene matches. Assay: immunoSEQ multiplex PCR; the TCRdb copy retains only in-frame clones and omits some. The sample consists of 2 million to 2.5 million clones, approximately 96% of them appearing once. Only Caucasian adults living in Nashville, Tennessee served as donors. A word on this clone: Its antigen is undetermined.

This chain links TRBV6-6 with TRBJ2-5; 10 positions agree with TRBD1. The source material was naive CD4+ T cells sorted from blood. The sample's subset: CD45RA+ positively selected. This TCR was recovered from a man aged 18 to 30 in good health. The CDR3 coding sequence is TGTGCCAGCATCATCGGGACAGGGGTGGAGACCCAGTACTTC. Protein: CASIIGTGVETQYF.